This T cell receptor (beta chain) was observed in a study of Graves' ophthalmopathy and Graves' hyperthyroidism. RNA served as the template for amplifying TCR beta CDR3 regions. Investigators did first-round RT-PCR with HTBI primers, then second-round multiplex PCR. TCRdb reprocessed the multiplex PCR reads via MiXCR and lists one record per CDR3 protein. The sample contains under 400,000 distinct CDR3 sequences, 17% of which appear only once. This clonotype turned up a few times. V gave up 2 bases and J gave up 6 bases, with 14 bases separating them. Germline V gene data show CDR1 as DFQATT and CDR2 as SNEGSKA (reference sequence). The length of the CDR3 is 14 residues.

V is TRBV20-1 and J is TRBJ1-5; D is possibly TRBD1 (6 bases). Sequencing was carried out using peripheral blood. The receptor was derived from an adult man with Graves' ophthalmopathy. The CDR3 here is CSARRQGPGQPQHF. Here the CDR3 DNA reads TGCAGTGCTAGAAGGCAGGGGCCGGGTCAGCCCCAGCATTTT.